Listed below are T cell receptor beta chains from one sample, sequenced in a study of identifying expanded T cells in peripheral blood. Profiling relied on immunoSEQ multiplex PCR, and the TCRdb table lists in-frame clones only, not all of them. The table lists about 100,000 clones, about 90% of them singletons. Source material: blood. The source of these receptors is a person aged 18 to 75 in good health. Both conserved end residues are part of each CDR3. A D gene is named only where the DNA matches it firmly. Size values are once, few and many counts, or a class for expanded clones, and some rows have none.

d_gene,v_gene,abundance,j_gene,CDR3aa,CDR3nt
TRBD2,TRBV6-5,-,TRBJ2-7,CASSRPGLAAEQYF,TGTGCCAGCAGCCGTCCGGGACTAGCGGCCGAGCAGTACTTC
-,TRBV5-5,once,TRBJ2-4,CASSLEGIRAKNIQYF,TGTGCCAGCAGCTTGGAGGGAATCAGAGCCAAAAACATTCAGTACTTC
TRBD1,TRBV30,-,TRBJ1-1,CAWSTTYSGGTEAFF,TGTGCCTGGAGTACTACTTATTCAGGGGGCACTGAAGCTTTCTTT
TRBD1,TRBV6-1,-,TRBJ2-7,CASRDRGPSSYEQYF,TGTGCCAGCAGAGACAGGGGGCCCAGCTCCTACGAGCAGTACTTC
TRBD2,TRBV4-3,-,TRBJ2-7,CASSQDGSGNSYEQYF,TGCGCCAGCAGCCAAGATGGTAGCGGGAACTCCTACGAGCAGTACTTC
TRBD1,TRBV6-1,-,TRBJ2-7,CASRSGTATYEQYF,TGTGCCAGCAGGTCCGGGACAGCTACCTACGAGCAGTACTTC
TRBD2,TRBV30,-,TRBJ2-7,CAWSGTSGYEQYF,TGTGCCTGGAGTGGGACTAGCGGGTACGAGCAGTACTTC
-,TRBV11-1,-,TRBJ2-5,CASSLGTTVTETQYF,TGTGCCAGCAGCTTAGGGACCACTGTCACAGAGACCCAGTACTTC
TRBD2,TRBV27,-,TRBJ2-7,CASSPLRLAGVSYEQYF,TGTGCCAGCAGCCCCCTTCGGCTAGCGGGAGTGTCCTACGAGCAGTACTTC
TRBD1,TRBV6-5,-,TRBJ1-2,CASRRGQGSNYGYTF,TGTGCCAGCAGACGGGGACAGGGGTCTAACTATGGCTACACCTTC
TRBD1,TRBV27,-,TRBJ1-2,CASSLRSGQGTQLVYGYTF,TGTGCCAGCAGTTTGAGATCCGGACAGGGGACACAGCTTGTCTATGGCTACACCTTC
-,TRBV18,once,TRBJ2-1,CASSPGASGNNEQFF,TGTGCCAGCTCACCGGGAGCGAGCGGCAACAATGAGCAGTTCTTC
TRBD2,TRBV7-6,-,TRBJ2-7,CASSLVAGLGYEQYF,TGTGCCAGCAGCTTAGTAGCCGGACTAGGCTACGAGCAGTACTTC
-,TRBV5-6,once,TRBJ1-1,CASSLRGQPEAFF,TGTGCCAGCAGCTTGAGGGGACAACCTGAAGCTTTCTTT
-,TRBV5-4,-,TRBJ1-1,CASSRQQVYTEAFF,TGTGCCAGCAGCCGTCAACAGGTTTACACTGAAGCTTTCTTT
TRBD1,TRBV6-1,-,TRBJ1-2,CASSDPGQGSGYTF,TGTGCCAGCAGTGACCCAGGACAGGGAAGTGGCTACACCTTC
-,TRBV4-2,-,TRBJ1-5,CASSQEEGRGQHF,TGTGCCAGCAGCCAAGAAGAGGGAAGAGGCCAGCATTTT
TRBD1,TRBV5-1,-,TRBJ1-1,CASSPRSSGGSTEAFF,TGCGCCAGCAGCCCTAGGTCTTCAGGGGGGAGCACTGAAGCTTTCTTT
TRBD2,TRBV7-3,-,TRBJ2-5,CASSLSRGLEQETQYF,TGTGCCAGCAGCTTAAGTCGTGGACTAGAACAAGAGACCCAGTACTTC
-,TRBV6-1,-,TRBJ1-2,CATTNSSHGNYGYTF,TGTGCCACCACAAACTCCTCGCACGGCAACTATGGCTACACCTTC
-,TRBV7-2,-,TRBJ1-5,CASSFKGSSQPQHF,TGTGCCAGCAGCTTCAAGGGATCCAGTCAGCCCCAGCATTTT
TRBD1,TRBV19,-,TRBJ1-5,CASSMTRGYSNQPQHF,TGTGCCAGTAGTATGACCAGGGGGTATAGCAATCAGCCCCAGCATTTT
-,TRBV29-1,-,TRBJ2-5,CSVDRQTETQYF,TGCAGCGTTGACCGACAGACAGAGACCCAGTACTTC
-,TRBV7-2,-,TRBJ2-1,CASSLDSGPYNEQFF,TGTGCCAGCAGCTTAGACAGCGGCCCCTACAATGAGCAGTTCTTC
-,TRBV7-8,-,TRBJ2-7,CASSWVGAREQYF,TGTGCCAGCAGCTGGGTAGGGGCTCGCGAGCAGTACTTC
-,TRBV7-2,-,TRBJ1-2,CASSLDTNYGYTF,TGTGCCAGCAGCCTAGATACTAACTATGGCTACACCTTC
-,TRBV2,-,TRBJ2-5,CASSGVAGRETQYF,TGTGCCAGCAGTGGAGTAGCAGGGCGGGAGACCCAGTACTTC
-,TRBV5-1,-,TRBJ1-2,CASSDRGSANYGYTF,TGCGCCAGCAGCGACCGGGGCAGTGCTAACTATGGCTACACCTTC
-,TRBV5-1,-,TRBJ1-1,CASSLEGPNTEAFF,TGCGCCAGCAGCTTGGAGGGTCCGAACACTGAAGCTTTCTTT
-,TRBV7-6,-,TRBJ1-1,CASSSTRDTEAFF,TGTGCCAGCAGCTCTACCCGGGACACTGAAGCTTTCTTT
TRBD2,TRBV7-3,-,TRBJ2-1,CASRLTPSGGIDNEQFF,TGTGCCAGCAGGCTAACTCCGAGCGGGGGGATCGACAATGAGCAGTTCTTC
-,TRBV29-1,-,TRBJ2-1,CSAEDREETGKHYNEQFF,TGCAGCGCTGAAGACAGGGAGGAAACGGGAAAGCACTACAATGAGCAGTTCTTC
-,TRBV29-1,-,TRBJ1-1,CLGLNTKGTEAFF,TGCCTGGGCCTCAATACAAAGGGGACTGAAGCTTTCTTT
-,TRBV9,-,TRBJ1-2,CASSGSYRVHYGYTF,TGTGCCAGCAGCGGATCCTACAGGGTACACTATGGCTACACCTTC
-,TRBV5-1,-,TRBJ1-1,CASSLGHLNTEAFF,TGCGCCAGCAGCTTGGGGCACCTAAACACTGAAGCTTTCTTT
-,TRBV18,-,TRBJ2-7,CASSPQGEYEQYF,TGTGCCAGCTCACCACAGGGGGAGTACGAGCAGTACTTC
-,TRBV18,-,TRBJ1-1,CASSPTLNTEAFF,TGTGCCAGCTCTCCTACCTTGAACACTGAAGCTTTCTTT
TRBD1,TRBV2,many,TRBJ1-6,CASRSTGVVPPLHF,TGTGCCAGCAGATCAACAGGGGTCGTGCCACCCCTCCACTTT
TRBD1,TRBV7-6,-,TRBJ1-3,CASSLAGTGSGNTIYF,TGTGCCAGCAGCTTAGCGGGGACAGGCTCTGGAAACACCATATATTTT
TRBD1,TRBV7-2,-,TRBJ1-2,CASSSPGQPYGYTF,TGTGCCAGCAGCTCCCCGGGACAGCCTTATGGCTACACCTTC
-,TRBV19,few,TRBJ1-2,CASSIGVGYTF,TGTGCCAGTAGTATAGGGGTCGGCTACACCTTC
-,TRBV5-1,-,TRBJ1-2,CASRADRNYGYTF,TGCGCCAGCAGAGCTGACAGAAACTATGGCTACACCTTC
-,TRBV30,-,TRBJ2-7,CAWSTSYEQYF,TGTGCCTGGAGTACATCCTACGAGCAGTACTTC
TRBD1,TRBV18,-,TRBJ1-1,CASSPTSDRVNTEAFF,TGTGCCAGCTCACCCACCTCGGACAGGGTAAACACTGAAGCTTTCTTT
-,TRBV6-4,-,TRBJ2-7,CASSPGPSYEQYF,TGTGCCAGCAGTCCAGGTCCATCCTACGAGCAGTACTTC
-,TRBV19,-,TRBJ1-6,CASSSRTGSSYNSPLHF,TGTGCCAGTAGTTCTCGGACGGGAAGCTCCTATAATTCACCCCTCCACTTT
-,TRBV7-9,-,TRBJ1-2,CASSLADYGYTF,TGTGCCAGCAGCTTGGCGGACTATGGCTACACCTTC
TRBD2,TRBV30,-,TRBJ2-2,CAWSGLFGLASGELFF,TGTGCCTGGAGTGGGTTATTTGGACTAGCCTCCGGGGAGCTGTTTTTT
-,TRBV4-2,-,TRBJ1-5,CASSQEGYTSNQPQHF,TGTGCCAGCAGCCAAGAGGGATATACTAGCAATCAGCCCCAGCATTTT
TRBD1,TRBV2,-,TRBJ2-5,CASSGGDRGRGETQYF,TGTGCCAGCAGCGGAGGGGACAGGGGGCGCGGGGAGACCCAGTACTTC
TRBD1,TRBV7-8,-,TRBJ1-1,CASSWTGGSTEAFF,TGTGCCAGCAGCTGGACAGGGGGTAGCACTGAAGCTTTCTTT